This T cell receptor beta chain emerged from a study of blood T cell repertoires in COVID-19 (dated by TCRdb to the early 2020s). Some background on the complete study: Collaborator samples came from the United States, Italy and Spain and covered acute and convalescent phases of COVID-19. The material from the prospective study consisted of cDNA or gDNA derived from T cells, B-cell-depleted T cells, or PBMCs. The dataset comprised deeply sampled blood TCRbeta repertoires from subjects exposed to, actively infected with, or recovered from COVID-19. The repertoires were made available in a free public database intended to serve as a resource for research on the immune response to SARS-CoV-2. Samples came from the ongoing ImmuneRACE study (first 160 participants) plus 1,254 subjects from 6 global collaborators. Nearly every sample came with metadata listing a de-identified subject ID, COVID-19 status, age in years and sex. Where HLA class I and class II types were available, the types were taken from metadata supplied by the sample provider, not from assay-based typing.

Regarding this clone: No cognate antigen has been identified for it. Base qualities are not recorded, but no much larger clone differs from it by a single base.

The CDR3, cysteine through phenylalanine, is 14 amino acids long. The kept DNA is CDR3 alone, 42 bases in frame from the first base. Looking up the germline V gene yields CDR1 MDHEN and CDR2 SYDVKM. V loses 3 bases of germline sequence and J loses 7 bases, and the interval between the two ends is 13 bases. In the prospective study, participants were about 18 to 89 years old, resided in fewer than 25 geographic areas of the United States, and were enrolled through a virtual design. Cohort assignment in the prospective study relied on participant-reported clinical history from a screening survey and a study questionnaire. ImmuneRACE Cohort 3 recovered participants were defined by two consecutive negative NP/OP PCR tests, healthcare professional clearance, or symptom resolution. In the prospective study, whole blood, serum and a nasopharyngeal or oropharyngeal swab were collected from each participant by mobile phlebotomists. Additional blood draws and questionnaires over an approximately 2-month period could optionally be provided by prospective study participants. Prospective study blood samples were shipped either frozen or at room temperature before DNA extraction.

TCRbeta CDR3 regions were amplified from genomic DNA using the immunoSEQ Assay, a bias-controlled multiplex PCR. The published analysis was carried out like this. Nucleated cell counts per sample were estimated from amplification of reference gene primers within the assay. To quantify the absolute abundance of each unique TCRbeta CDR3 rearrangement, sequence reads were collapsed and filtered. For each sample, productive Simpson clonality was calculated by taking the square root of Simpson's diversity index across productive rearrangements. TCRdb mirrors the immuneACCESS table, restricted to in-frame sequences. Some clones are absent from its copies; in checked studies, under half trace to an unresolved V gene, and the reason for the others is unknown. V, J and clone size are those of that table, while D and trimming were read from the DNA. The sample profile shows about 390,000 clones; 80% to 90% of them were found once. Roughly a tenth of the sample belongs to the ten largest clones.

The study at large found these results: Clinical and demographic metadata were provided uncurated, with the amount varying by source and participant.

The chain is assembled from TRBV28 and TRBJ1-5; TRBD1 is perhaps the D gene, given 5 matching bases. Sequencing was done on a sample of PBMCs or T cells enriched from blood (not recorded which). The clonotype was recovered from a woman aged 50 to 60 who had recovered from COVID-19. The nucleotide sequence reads TGTGCCAGCAGTTTCCCTGGCAGGGAACAGCCCCAGCATTTT. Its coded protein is CASSFPGREQPQHF.